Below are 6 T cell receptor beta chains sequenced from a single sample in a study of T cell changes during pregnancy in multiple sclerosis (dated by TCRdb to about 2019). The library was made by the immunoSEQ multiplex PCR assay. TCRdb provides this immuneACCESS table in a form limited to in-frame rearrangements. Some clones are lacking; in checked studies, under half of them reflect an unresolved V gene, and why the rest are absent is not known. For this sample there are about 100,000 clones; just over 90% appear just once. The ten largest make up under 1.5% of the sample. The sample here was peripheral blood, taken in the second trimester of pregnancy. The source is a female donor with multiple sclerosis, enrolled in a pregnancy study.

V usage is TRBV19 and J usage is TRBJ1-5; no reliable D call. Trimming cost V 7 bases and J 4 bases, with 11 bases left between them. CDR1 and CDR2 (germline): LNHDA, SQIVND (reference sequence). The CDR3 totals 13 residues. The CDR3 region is CASKDLQNQPQHF. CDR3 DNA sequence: TGTGCCAGTAAGGACTTACAGAATCAGCCCCAGCATTTT. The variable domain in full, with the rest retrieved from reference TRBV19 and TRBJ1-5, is DGGITQSPKYLFRKEGQNVTLSCEQNLNHDAMYWYRQDPGQGLRLIYYSQIVNDFQKGDIAEGYSVSREKKESFPLTVTSAQKNPTAFYLCASKDLQNQPQHFGDGTRLSIL.

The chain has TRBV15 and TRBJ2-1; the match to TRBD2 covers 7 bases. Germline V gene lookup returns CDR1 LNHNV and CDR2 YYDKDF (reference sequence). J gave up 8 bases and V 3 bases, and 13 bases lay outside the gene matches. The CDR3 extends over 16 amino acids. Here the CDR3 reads CATSRSLSGIADEQFF. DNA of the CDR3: TGTGCCACCAGCAGGTCCCTGAGCGGGATCGCCGATGAGCAGTTCTTC. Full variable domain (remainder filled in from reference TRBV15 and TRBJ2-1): DAMVIQNPRYQVTQFGKPVTLSCSQTLNHNVMYWYQQKSSQAPKLLFHYYDKDFNNEADTPDNFQSRRPNTSFCFLDIRSPGLGDTAMYLCATSRSLSGIADEQFFGPGTRLTVL.

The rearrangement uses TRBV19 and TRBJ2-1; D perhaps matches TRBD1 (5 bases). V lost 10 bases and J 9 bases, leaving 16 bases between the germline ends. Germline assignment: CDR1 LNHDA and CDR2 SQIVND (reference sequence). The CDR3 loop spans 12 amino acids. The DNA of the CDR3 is TGTGCCACCAGGGCAGGGTTGAGTGAGCAGTTCTTC. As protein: CATRAGLSEQFF.

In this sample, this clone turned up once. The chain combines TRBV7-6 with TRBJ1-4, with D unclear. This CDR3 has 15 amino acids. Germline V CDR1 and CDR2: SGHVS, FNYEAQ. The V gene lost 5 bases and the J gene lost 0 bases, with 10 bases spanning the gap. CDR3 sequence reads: CASSLNSATNEKLFF. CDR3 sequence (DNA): TGTGCCAGCAGCCTCAACAGTGCAACTAATGAAAAACTGTTTTTT.

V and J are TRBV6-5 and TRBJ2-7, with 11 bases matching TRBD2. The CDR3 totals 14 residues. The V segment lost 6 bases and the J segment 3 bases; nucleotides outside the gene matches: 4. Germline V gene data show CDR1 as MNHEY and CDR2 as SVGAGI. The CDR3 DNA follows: TGTGCCAGCAGGCAACTAGCGGGGGACTACGAGCAGTACTTC. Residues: CASRQLAGDYEQYF.

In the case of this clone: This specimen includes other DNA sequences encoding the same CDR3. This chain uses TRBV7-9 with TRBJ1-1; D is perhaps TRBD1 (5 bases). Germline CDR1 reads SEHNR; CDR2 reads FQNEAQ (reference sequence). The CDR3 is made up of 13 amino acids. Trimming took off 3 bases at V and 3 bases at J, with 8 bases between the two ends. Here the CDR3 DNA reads TGTGCCAGCAGCTTCAGGGCGGACACTGAAGCTTTCTTT. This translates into CASSFRADTEAFF.